The present T cell receptor (beta chain) was sequenced within a study of blood T cell repertoires in COVID-19. Study-level background: Sites in the United States, Italy and Spain provided acute and convalescent COVID-19 samples.

One Seattle source followed patients from active infection through their disease course. In the original workflow: Amplification of reference gene primers was used by the study to estimate nucleated cell counts. The table came from immunoSEQ multiplex PCR; TCRdb's copy has only in-frame clones and leaves some out. The V and J calls and the clone size are those of that table, but D and trimming were determined from the DNA. The sample has roughly 300,000 clones; approximately 87% are singletons. Losses at the gene ends were 4 bases for V and 1 base for J; bases not matched to a gene: 6. There are 16 residues in the CDR3. CDR1 LGHDT and CDR2 YNNKEL come from the germline V gene (reference sequence).

The sequence came from a woman in her twenties or thirties with COVID-19, enrolled during active disease. V and J are TRBV3-1 (or the pseudogene TRBV3-2) and TRBJ2-5; 10 bases are shared with TRBD1. The source material was peripheral blood. The CDR3 loop is CASSPKWDRGQETQYF. CDR3 in DNA: TGTGCCAGCAGCCCTAAATGGGACAGGGGCCAAGAGACCCAGTACTTC.